The rows below give T cell receptor beta chains drawn from one sample of a study of long-term antiretroviral therapy in people with HIV. The repertoire was sequenced with immunoSEQ multiplex PCR; TCRdb's copy has only in-frame clones and lacks some. The sample carries approximately 17,000 clones, approximately 80% recorded once. The sequences come from unsorted PBMCs, collected 0.6 years after starting antiretroviral therapy. The source of these receptors is a woman aged 18-29 years with HIV. The CDR3 runs from the conserved cysteine through the conserved F or W. D genes are given only for firm matches. The listing skips clone size in some rows; elsewhere it reads once, few, many or a size class.

D: TRBD2
J: TRBJ2-5
size: -
V: TRBV2
length: 16
CDR3: CASSEPASGGAETQYF
DNA: TGTGCCAGCAGTGAACCCGCTAGCGGGGGGGCAGAGACCCAGTACTTC

D: TRBD1
J: TRBJ2-4
size: -
V: TRBV4-3
length: 15
CDR3: CASSQAWTGGYIQYF
DNA: TGCGCCAGCAGCCAAGCCTGGACAGGGGGTTACATTCAGTACTTC

D: TRBD1
J: TRBJ1-4
size: -
V: TRBV2
length: 14
CDR3: CASSGTAGNEKLFF
DNA: TGTGCCAGCTCAGGGACAGCCGGTAATGAAAAACTGTTTTTT

D: TRBD1
J: TRBJ2-1
size: -
V: TRBV7-9
length: 17
CDR3: CASSLGGDRGRWNEQFF
DNA: TGTGCCAGCAGCTTAGGAGGGGACAGGGGGAGATGGAATGAGCAGTTCTTC

D: -
J: TRBJ2-5
size: -
V: TRBV5-4
length: 11
CDR3: CASSWGETQYF
DNA: TGTGCCAGCAGCTGGGGGGAGACCCAGTACTTC

D: -
J: TRBJ2-1
size: -
V: TRBV11-2
length: 17
CDR3: CASSLESPGSSYNEQFF
DNA: TGTGCCAGCAGCTTAGAGTCCCCAGGGAGCTCCTACAATGAGCAGTTCTTC

D: TRBD2
J: TRBJ2-1
size: few
V: TRBV18
length: 16
CDR3: CASSPSSAGGGGEQFF
DNA: TGTGCCAGCTCACCAAGTTCTGCGGGAGGAGGAGGTGAGCAGTTCTTC

D: -
J: TRBJ1-4
size: -
V: TRBV20-1
length: 11
CDR3: CSATTGDKLFF
DNA: TGCAGTGCGACGACAGGAGACAAACTGTTTTTT

D: -
J: TRBJ2-7
size: -
V: TRBV20-1
length: 11
CDR3: CSARDGYEQYF
DNA: TGCAGTGCTAGAGACGGCTACGAGCAGTACTTC

D: TRBD2
J: TRBJ2-2
size: -
V: TRBV5-1
length: 15
CDR3: CASSLGTSATGELFF
DNA: TGCGCCAGCAGCTTGGGGACTAGCGCCACCGGGGAGCTGTTTTTT

D: -
J: TRBJ2-3
size: -
V: TRBV7-9
length: 15
CDR3: CASSSQHWTPDTQYF
DNA: TGTGCCAGCAGCTCTCAGCACTGGACCCCAGATACGCAGTATTTT

D: TRBD1
J: TRBJ1-2
size: few
V: TRBV9
length: 16
CDR3: CASSVSSDRGNYGYTF
DNA: TGTGCCAGCAGCGTATCTTCGGACAGGGGAAACTATGGCTACACCTTC

D: -
J: TRBJ2-7
size: -
V: TRBV10-3
length: 15
CDR3: CAISAGGSPIYEQYF
DNA: TGTGCCATCAGTGCCGGCGGATCTCCCATCTACGAGCAGTACTTC

D: TRBD1
J: TRBJ1-2
size: -
V: TRBV19
length: 16
CDR3: CASSTQPGQGGYGYTF
DNA: TGTGCCAGTAGTACCCAGCCAGGACAGGGCGGCTATGGCTACACCTTC

D: -
J: TRBJ1-5
size: -
V: TRBV19
length: 13
CDR3: CASSIKWGKPQHF
DNA: TGTGCCAGTAGTATAAAGTGGGGGAAGCCCCAGCATTTT

D: -
J: TRBJ1-5
size: -
V: TRBV7-2
length: 14
CDR3: CASSLAGTNQPQHF
DNA: TGTGCCAGCAGCTTAGCGGGGACTAATCAGCCCCAGCATTTT

D: -
J: TRBJ1-5
size: -
V: TRBV28
length: 16
CDR3: CASSLPGSLSNQPQHF
DNA: TGTGCCAGCAGTTTACCCGGCAGCCTTTCTAATCAGCCCCAGCATTTT

D: -
J: TRBJ2-3
size: -
V: TRBV5-1
length: 14
CDR3: CASSPGEVTDTQYF
DNA: TGCGCCAGCAGCCCAGGAGAGGTAACAGATACGCAGTATTTT

D: TRBD2
J: TRBJ2-1
size: -
V: TRBV6-5
length: 13
CDR3: CASSPGTNLEQFF
DNA: TGTGCCAGCAGTCCCGGGACTAACCTTGAGCAGTTCTTC

D: TRBD2
J: TRBJ2-5
size: -
V: TRBV28
length: 13
CDR3: CASSLGRGETQYF
DNA: TGTGCCAGCAGTCTTGGGAGGGGAGAGACCCAGTACTTC

D: -
J: TRBJ1-1
size: -
V: TRBV5-1
length: 15
CDR3: CASTPSGGVLTEAFF
DNA: TGCGCCAGCACCCCCTCGGGAGGGGTTTTGACTGAAGCTTTCTTT

D: -
J: TRBJ2-1
size: once
V: TRBV4-1
length: 14
CDR3: CASSLKQGWLEQFF
DNA: TGCGCCAGCAGCCTTAAGCAGGGCTGGCTGGAGCAGTTCTTC

D: -
J: TRBJ2-7
size: -
V: TRBV9
length: 14
CDR3: CASSVGTLSYEQYF
DNA: TGTGCCAGCAGCGTAGGGACGCTGTCCTACGAGCAGTACTTC

D: -
J: TRBJ1-5
size: -
V: TRBV2
length: 13
CDR3: CASSGQNNQPQHF
DNA: TGTGCCAGCAGCGGGCAGAACAATCAGCCCCAGCATTTT

D: TRBD1
J: TRBJ2-2
size: medium-sized
V: TRBV6-5
length: 15
CDR3: CASRRGGFSTGELFF
DNA: TGTGCCAGCAGGAGAGGGGGCTTCAGCACCGGGGAGCTGTTTTTT

D: -
J: TRBJ1-6
size: -
V: TRBV7-8
length: 14
CDR3: CASSLLSTSSPLHF
DNA: TGTGCCAGCAGCTTATTATCGACTTCCTCACCCCTCCACTTT

D: TRBD1
J: TRBJ1-2
size: -
V: TRBV4-1
length: 16
CDR3: CASSQGTGFDGYGYTF
DNA: TGCGCCAGCAGCCAAGGGACAGGGTTTGACGGCTATGGCTACACCTTC

D: -
J: TRBJ2-3
size: -
V: TRBV2
length: 14
CDR3: CASSEDRFTDTQYF
DNA: TGTGCCAGCAGTGAGGATAGGTTCACAGATACGCAGTATTTT

D: TRBD2
J: TRBJ2-3
size: -
V: TRBV7-7
length: 21
CDR3: CASSLVFGYGISGGRTDTQYF
DNA: TGTGCCAGCAGCTTAGTTTTCGGTTATGGGATTAGCGGGGGGCGCACAGATACGCAGTATTTT